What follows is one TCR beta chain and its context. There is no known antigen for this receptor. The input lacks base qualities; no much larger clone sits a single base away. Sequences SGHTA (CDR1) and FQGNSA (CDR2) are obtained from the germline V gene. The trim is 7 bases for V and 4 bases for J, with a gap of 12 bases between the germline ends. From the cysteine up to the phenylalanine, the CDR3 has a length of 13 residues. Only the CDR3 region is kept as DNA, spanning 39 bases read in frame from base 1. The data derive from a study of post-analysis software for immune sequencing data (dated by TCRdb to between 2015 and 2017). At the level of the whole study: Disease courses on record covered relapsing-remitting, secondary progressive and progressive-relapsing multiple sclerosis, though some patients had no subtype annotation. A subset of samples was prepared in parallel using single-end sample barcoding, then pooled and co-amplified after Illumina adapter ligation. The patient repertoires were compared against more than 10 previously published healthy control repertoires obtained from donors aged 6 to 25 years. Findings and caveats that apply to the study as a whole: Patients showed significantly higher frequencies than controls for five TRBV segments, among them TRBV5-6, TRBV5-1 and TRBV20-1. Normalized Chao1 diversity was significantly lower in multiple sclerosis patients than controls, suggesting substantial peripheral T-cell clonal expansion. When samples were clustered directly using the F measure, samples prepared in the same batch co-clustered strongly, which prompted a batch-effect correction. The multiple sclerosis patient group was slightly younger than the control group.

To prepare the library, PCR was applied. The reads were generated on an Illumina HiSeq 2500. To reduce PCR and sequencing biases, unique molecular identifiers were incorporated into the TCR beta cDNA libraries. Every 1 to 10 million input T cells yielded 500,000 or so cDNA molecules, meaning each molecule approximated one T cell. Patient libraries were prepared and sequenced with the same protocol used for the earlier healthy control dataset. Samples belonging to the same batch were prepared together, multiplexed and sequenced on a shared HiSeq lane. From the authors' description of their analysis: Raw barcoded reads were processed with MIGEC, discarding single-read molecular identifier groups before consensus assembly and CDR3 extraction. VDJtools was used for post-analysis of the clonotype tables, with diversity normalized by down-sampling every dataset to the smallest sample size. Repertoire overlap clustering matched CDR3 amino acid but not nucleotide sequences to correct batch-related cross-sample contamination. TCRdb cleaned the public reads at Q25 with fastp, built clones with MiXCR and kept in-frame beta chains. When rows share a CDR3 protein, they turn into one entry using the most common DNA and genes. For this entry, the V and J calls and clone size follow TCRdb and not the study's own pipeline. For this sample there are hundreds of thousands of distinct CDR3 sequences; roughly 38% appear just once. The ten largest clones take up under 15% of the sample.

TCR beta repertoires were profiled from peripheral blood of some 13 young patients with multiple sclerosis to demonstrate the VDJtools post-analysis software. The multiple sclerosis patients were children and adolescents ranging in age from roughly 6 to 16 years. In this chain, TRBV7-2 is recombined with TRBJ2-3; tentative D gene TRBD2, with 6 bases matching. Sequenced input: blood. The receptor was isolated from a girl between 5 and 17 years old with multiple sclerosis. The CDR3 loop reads CASIPAGSDTQYF. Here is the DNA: TGTGCCAGCATCCCGGCGGGGTCAGATACGCAGTATTTT.